The 3 T cell receptor beta chains below were found in one sample sequenced in a study of identical twins (TCRdb year 2016). Library construction relied on 5' RACE. The sample was run on an Illumina HiSeq 2000. TCRdb handled the public reads itself, with Q25 trimming in fastp and clone calling in MiXCR, and kept productive beta chains. Each entry is one CDR3 protein sequence, shown with its most common DNA and genes. This sample gives more than 250,000 distinct CDR3 sequences in total; roughly 8.6% of them show up just once. Of the sample, roughly 2% falls within the top ten clones. These records were also assigned to another study, of yellow fever vaccine responses in identical twins.

The source material was memory (CD45RO+) T cells sorted from blood. The cell subset or site label, read with the paper, signifies: CD45RO+ enriched T cells. The receptor source for this set is a woman aged 18-29 years in good health.

This clonotype was observed at least ten times. The chain carries TRBV7-8 and TRBJ2-2; possible D gene TRBD2, 6 bases. The germline CDR1 and CDR2 sequences are SGHVS and FQNEAQ. The length of the CDR3 is 14 residues. V dropped 7 bases and J dropped 5 bases, with 14 bases sitting between them. CDR3 protein: CASTPSGVTGELFF. The CDR3 DNA reads TGTGCCAGCACCCCTTCGGGAGTAACCGGGGAGCTGTTTTTT.

Only a few counts were recorded for this clonotype. The rearrangement joins TRBV7-9 to TRBJ1-1; a possible D gene is TRBD1 (5 bases). V dropped 3 bases and J dropped 0 bases, with 8 bases sitting between them. In germline, CDR1 is SEHNR, CDR2 FQNEAQ (reference sequence). The CDR3 spans 14 residues. This chain's CDR3 is CASSFGAMNTEAFF. CDR3 sequence (DNA): TGTGCCAGCAGCTTCGGGGCGATGAACACTGAAGCTTTCTTT.

This clonotype was found a few times. The chain links TRBV5-8 to TRBJ2-1, with unresolved D. V was cut by 2 bases and J by 3 bases, with 6 bases left in between. The CDR3 runs to 13 residues. CDR1 is SGHTS, CDR2 YDEGEE, per germline. The chain's CDR3 is CASSFRHYNEQFF. Here the CDR3 DNA reads TGTGCCAGCAGCTTTAGACACTACAATGAGCAGTTCTTC.